This T cell receptor (beta chain) emerged from a study of cytomegalovirus exposure and HLA in healthy donors listed by TCRdb under 2017. Turning to the overall study: An earlier analysis of around 600 of the donors reported approximately 300 Gb of sequence data and 100 million to 130 million unique TCR beta sequences from about 179 million T cells. Around 320 gigabases of sequencing data and 80 million or so unique TCR sequences were included in an early release covering roughly 600 HLA-typed donors. Of the 300 to 500 genotyped donors, 80% to 90% were placed in the genetic ancestry cluster associated with self-reported Caucasian donors. The study was designed to test whether signatures of past pathogen exposure could be identified by cataloging public T cell receptors. The study profiled the T cell repertoires of under 700 subjects by immunosequencing and related them to cytomegalovirus serostatus. A separate validation cohort of about 110 different subjects was used in addition to the 666-subject first cohort. To predict cytomegalovirus infection status, the study brought together high-throughput TCR immunosequencing, statistical association of individual TCRs with disease status, and machine learning. In a later analysis, previously published TCR beta repertoires from 550 to 700 donors were re-analyzed and high-resolution HLA genotyping was added so that TCR occurrence patterns could be studied. Rather than drawing on any new phenotypic data, the later analysis identified candidate immune exposures from TCR beta sequences and the way those sequences occurred across donors. An earlier analysis of around 580 of the donors used high-throughput TCR beta sequencing to judge whether each TCR beta V gene segment behaved as functional or pseudogenic. Alongside the repertoire data, information on donor age, sex, ethnicity and CMV serostatus was compiled. A later genetic analysis used genome-wide SNP genotypes for about three fifths of the 666 donors, treating that subset as a discovery cohort. All discovery cohort repertoires had been generated using a single sequencing platform. Both class I and class II loci were covered by HLA typing, at four-digit resolution. Typing coverage varied by locus: 629-630 donors for A, B, C, DRB1 and DQB1; some 520 for DQA1; about 600 for DPA1; 450 to 480 for DPB1. Because of strong linkage in the cohort, roughly five DR-DQ haplotypes were treated as single units for association and clustering. On average, roughly 240,000 unique TCR beta nucleotide sequences were sequenced per donor among a few hundred genotyped donors of the cohort, with 15% to 20% of those sequences being non-productive. Study-wide conclusions, independent of this receptor: In a later analysis, HLA-associated TCR beta chains showed more clonal expansion and lower generation probabilities than non-associated chains that were equally common. Presence/absence analyses assumed roughly uniform sequencing depth across donors, an assumption that may not hold. Only TCR beta chains were sequenced in this cohort, and the absence of alpha or paired-chain data limited detectable features. In a later genetic analysis, a missense DCLRE1C variant was associated with V-gene and J-gene trimming of TCR beta chains, and the association was replicated in an independent cohort. In a later analysis, TCR association rates were found to vary across HLA loci, with the most associated TCRs seen for DRB1 alleles and the fewest for HLA-C alleles. For the cohort, immune exposure information was limited to CMV serostatus. A later analysis reported that several top co-occurrence clusters appeared linked to parvovirus B19, influenza, CMV and Epstein-Barr virus. According to a later genetic analysis, donors in an Asian-associated ancestry cluster had fewer N-insertions in productive TCRs than the approximately 700-donor mean. A later analysis found that most CMV-associated TCR beta chains appeared HLA-restricted, with HLA associations seemingly driven largely by CMV exposure. The classifier was reported to diagnose cytomegalovirus status with high specificity and sensitivity in both the original cohort and the validation cohort. The authors suggested that the approach could potentially be extended to other disease states and immunological phenotypes. In a later analysis, more than 15,000 TCR beta sequences were associated with specific HLA alleles at a false discovery rate of 0.05. HLA typing was unavailable for some donors at each locus, so association tests used only the typed subset. A cluster of highly shared sequence variants was judged likely to be a technical artifact of the sequencing pipeline. A few of the identified cytomegalovirus-associated TCR beta chains were confirmed in vitro to be specific for cytomegalovirus antigens. Broadly in line with IMGT annotations, most TCR beta V segments showed up in productive rearrangements about 87% or about 30% of the time in an earlier analysis of about 500 of the donors. Most TCR sequences were seen in very few donors, while some public TCRs were found in many individuals. Because counts were too low, seventeen rarely observed V segments, including chromosome 9 orphons, were excluded from the earlier analysis of 500 to 700 of the donors. A further reported finding was that TCR beta sequences accurately predicted the HLA-A and HLA-B alleles for most subjects in the first cohort. Some IMGT-functional V segments, including TRBV6-2 and TRBV6-3, could not be distinguished by the 87-base-pair reads and were therefore excluded. Correlated functional status among segregating V segments might be attributable to linkage disequilibrium, but an unknown experimental factor could not be ruled out. When HLA alleles, especially DR and DQ, strongly co-occurred, attributing TCR associations to individual alleles was difficult. A total of 150 to 200 TCR beta chains were listed by the study as associated with cytomegalovirus.

Library construction relied on the immunoSEQ multiplex PCR assay. The multiplex PCR relied on a mix of 60 forward primers for TCR Vbeta segments and 13 reverse primers for TCR Jbeta segments. A multiplex PCR assay on genomic DNA amplified the CDR3 region of rearranged TCR beta genes. Amplified TCR beta libraries were sequenced as 87-base-pair reads on the Illumina HiSeq System. In the paper's pipeline: A later analysis tallied some 79 million unique TCR beta chains across the 666 repertoires, and around 9.9 million of those chains were shared by two or more donors. Raw reads were error-corrected and collapsed into unique sequences by a nearest-neighbor algorithm in which closely related sequences were merged to remove PCR and sequencing errors. V, D and J gene segments were assigned by aligning CDR3 sequences to IMGT reference sequences. For a sequence to be retained, a match of at least six nucleotides was required to both a V gene segment and a J gene segment. A rearrangement counted as productive if the CDR3 had no stop codons and remained in frame with V and J, and every other rearrangement counted as non-productive. CDR3 was defined by IMGT convention, running from the second conserved V-encoded cysteine to the conserved J-encoded phenylalanine. The earlier analysis of about 620 of the donors excluded sequences that lacked an unambiguous match to a single V gene segment. An earlier analysis of several hundred of the donors called V segments functional above 56.7% productive rearrangements and segregating when the between-donor standard deviation exceeded 5%. A statistical classification framework was developed to diagnose cytomegalovirus status using the catalog of TCR beta chain sequences. In a later analysis, V and J genes were assigned by comparing TCR nucleotide sequences against IMGT/GENE-DB human TR gene sequences. The TCRdist pipeline was used in a later analysis to assign CDR3 sequences and most-parsimonious VDJ recombination scenarios. A later analysis defined each TCR beta chain by its CDR3 amino acid sequence plus V-gene family, and excluded reads lacking a unique V-gene family. To address suspected cross-contamination and a sequencing artifact, a later analysis removed roughly 580 highly shared, low-generation-probability nucleotide sequences. A later analysis calculated a clonal expansion index for each public chain from normalized within-repertoire ranks of inferred template counts. Generation probabilities in a later analysis came from a VDJ recombination model fitted to out-of-frame rearrangements, and those results were checked against IGoR. Hypergeometric tests were used in a later analysis to score TCR-TCR, TCR-HLA and TCR-CMV co-occurrence, with a repertoire-size bias correction applied to the TCR pairs. A later analysis estimated false discovery rates by permuting HLA or CMV assignments 20 times. A later analysis grouped co-occurring TCRs with DBSCAN, adding TCRdist sequence similarity when clustering within HLA-allele-positive subsets. Repertoires with fewer than 30,000 or more than 120,000 public chains were left out of co-occurrence clustering, as were about five repertoires with anomalous nucleotide sharing. TCRdb took this table from immuneACCESS and kept in-frame rearrangements with V and J called. Such tables lack part of the clones; where checked against another copy, unresolved V genes explain under half of the gap, and the rest is unexplained. The D gene and trimming were derived from the DNA, and the V and J assignments and clone size from that table. The sample table holds about 150,000 clones, of which approximately 80% were seen once. The ten largest clones add up to 4.8% of the sample.

In the case of this clone: It has no known antigen specificity. Per-base quality was not reported, and no clone a single base away is much larger than it.

In total, roughly 670 healthy bone marrow donors made up the cohort. At the time of sampling, all cohort members were nominally healthy, though unrecorded immune exposures were likely present. The donor was CMV seronegative and belonged to the group of more than 300 seronegative cohort members. Every donor gave a peripheral blood sample, and the peripheral blood mononuclear cells from that sample were used for TCR beta sequencing. The Qiagen DNeasy Blood Extraction Kit was used to extract genomic DNA from the blood cell samples. The germline ends are 11 bases apart after V is trimmed by 5 bases and J by 4 bases. The CDR3, cysteine through phenylalanine, is 14 amino acids long. The kept DNA is CDR3 alone, 42 bases in frame from the first base. From a lookup of the germline V gene, CDR1 and CDR2 are MNHNS and SASEGT.

The TCR sequence derives from a man younger than 35 in good health and CMV-seronegative. Input material: PBMCs. The chain is made from TRBV6-1 and TRBJ1-4; D gene: possibly TRBD1, on 6 matching bases. The encoded CDR3 is CASSSDRNNEKLFF. The DNA is as follows: TGTGCCAGCAGTTCCGACAGGAATAATGAAAAACTGTTTTTT.